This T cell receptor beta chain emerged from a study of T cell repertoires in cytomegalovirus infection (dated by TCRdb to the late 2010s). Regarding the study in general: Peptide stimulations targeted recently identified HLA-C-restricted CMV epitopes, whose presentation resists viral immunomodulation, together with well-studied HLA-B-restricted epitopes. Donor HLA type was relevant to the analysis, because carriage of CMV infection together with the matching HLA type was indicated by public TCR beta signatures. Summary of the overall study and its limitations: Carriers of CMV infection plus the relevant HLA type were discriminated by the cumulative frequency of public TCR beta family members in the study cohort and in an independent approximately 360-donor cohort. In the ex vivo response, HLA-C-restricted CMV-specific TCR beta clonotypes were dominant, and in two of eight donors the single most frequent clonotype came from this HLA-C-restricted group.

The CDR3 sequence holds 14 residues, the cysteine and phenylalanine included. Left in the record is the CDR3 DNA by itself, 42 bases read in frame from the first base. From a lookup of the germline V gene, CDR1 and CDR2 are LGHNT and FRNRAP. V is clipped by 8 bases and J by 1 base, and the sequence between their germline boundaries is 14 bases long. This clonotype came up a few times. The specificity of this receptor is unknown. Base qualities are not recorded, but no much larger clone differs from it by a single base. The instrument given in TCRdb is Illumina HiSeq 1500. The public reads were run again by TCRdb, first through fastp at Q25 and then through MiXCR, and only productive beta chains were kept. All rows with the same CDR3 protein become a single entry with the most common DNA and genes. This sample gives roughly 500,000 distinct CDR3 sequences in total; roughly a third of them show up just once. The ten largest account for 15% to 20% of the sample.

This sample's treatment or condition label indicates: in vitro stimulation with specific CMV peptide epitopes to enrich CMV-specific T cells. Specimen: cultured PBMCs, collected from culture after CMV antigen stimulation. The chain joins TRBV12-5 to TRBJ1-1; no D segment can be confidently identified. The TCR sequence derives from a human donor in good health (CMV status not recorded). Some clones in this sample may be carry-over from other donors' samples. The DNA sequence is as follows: TGTGCTAGTCATCGTCGGACGGAGAACACTGAAGCTTTCTTT. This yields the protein CASHRRTENTEAFF.